This entry concerns a single T cell receptor (beta chain). Its antigen is as yet unknown. The germline CDR1 and CDR2 sequences are LNHDA and SQIVND (reference sequence). The CDR3 contains 13 residues. Trimming took 8 bases from V and 5 from J, leaving 13 bases between them. The entry originates in a study of T cell repertoires in cytomegalovirus infection. Whole-study findings and limits: Dominating the ex vivo response were HLA-C-restricted CMV-specific TCR beta clonotypes.

TCRdb processed the reads anew with MiXCR; each CDR3 protein has one entry. The data hold about 480,000 distinct CDR3 sequences, with 25% to 35% observed a single time. This specimen consisted of cultured PBMCs, obtained from culture after CMV antigen stimulation. The J gene is TRBJ1-5, the V gene TRBV19; no clear D gene. This TCR was recovered from a human donor in good health (CMV status not recorded). Some clones in this sample may be carry-over from other donors' samples. Written as DNA, the CDR3 is TGTGCCAGTGGGAGGCATGGTTATCAGCCCCAGCATTTT. The encoded protein is CASGRHGYQPQHF.